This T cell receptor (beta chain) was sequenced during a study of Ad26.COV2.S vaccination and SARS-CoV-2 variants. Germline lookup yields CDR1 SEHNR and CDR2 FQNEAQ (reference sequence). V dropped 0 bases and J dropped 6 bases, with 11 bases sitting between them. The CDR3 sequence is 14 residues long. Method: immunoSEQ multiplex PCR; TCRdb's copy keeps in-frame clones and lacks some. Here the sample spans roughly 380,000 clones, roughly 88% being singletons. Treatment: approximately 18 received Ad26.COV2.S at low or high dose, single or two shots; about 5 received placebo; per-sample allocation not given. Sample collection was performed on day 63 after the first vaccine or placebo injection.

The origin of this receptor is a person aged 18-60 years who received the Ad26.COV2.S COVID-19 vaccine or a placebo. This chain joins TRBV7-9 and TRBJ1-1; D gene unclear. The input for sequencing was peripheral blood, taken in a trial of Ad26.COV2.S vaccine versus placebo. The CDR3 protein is CASSLAGGWAEAFF. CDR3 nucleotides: TGTGCCAGCAGCTTAGCCGGAGGATGGGCTGAAGCTTTCTTT.